This T cell receptor (beta chain) was captured by sequencing in a study of PD-1 blockade in classical Hodgkin lymphoma. The table came from immunoSEQ multiplex PCR; TCRdb's copy has only in-frame clones and leaves some out. The sample holds over 15,000 clones, around 92% seen once. V was pared by 6 bases and J by 5 bases, with 10 bases between. Germline V CDR1 and CDR2: SNHLY, FYNNEI. This CDR3 comprises 12 residues. The study, taken as a whole, reports: Lower baseline TCR diversity was reported for newly diagnosed patients than for healthy donors.

Time point specified: newly diagnosed, previously untreated cHL patient sample. Purification of CD4+ T cells from thawed PBMCs was achieved by magnetic negative selection. About this clone itself: Its target is not known.

This receptor was identified in a human donor with classical Hodgkin lymphoma. Sequenced material: CD4+ T cells from blood. The chain recombines TRBV2 with TRBJ2-5; D uncertain. CDR3 loop: CASRGGPETQYF. The CDR3 DNA is TGTGCCAGCAGAGGTGGACCGGAGACCCAGTACTTC.